This is a list of T cell receptor beta chains from one sample in a study of T cells after yellow fever vaccination. Each CDR3 protein is one row after TCRdb ran MiXCR on the 5' RACE reads. The sample contains 500,000 to 650,000 distinct CDR3 sequences, 17% of which appear only once. Sequencing was performed on PBMCs, taken 5 to 6 days after the first yellow fever vaccination. These receptors were obtained from a man younger than 35 who received the YFV17D yellow fever vaccine. CDR3s include the opening cysteine and the closing phenylalanine or tryptophan. D genes are given only for firm matches. A row's size may be missing; if present it is once, few, many or a size class.

>TRBV5-1|few|TRBJ2-2|NA|14
CASSWVAAVGELFF
TGCGCCAGCAGCTGGGTAGCGGCGGTCGGGGAGCTGTTTTTT
>TRBV27|NA|TRBJ1-2|TRBD1|13
CASKRQGAEGYTF
TGTGCCAGCAAACGACAGGGGGCGGAGGGCTACACCTTC
>TRBV6-2/TRBV6-3|few|TRBJ2-1|NA|17
CASRQGAGVPLDNEQFF
TGTGCCAGCAGGCAGGGGGCGGGAGTTCCCCTGGACAATGAGCAGTTCTTC
>TRBV7-3|NA|TRBJ1-1|NA|13
CASSAQGFSEAFF
TGTGCCAGCAGCGCCCAGGGTTTCTCTGAAGCTTTCTTT
>TRBV20-1|NA|TRBJ2-6|NA|18
CSAPPGMKILTGANVLTF
TGCAGTGCTCCCCCTGGGATGAAGATTTTAACTGGGGCCAACGTCCTGACTTTC
>TRBV7-2|NA|TRBJ1-1|NA|15
CASSLAFSGNTEAFF
TGTGCCAGCAGCTTAGCCTTCTCGGGGAACACTGAAGCTTTCTTT
>TRBV7-3|NA|TRBJ2-5|NA|13
CASSLTTRETQYF
TGTGCCAGCAGCTTAACGACCCGAGAGACCCAGTACTTC
>TRBV14|few|TRBJ2-3|NA|16
CASSQERGASTDTQYF
TGTGCCAGCAGCCAAGAGCGCGGGGCTAGCACAGATACGCAGTATTTT
>TRBV3-1|NA|TRBJ2-2|TRBD2|18
CASSQLPGTSGGTGELFF
TGTGCCAGCAGCCAATTACCCGGGACTAGCGGGGGTACCGGGGAGCTGTTTTTT
>TRBV7-2|few|TRBJ1-2|TRBD1|14
CASSLDRGPYGYTF
TGTGCCAGCAGCTTGGACAGGGGGCCCTATGGCTACACCTTC
>TRBV5-1|NA|TRBJ2-3|NA|16
CASSPRRRGSTDTQYF
TGCGCCAGCAGCCCCCGCCGGAGGGGGAGCACAGATACGCAGTATTTT
>TRBV18|NA|TRBJ1-5|NA|15
CASSLSGTTDQPQHF
TGTGCCAGCTCACTATCCGGGACAACAGATCAGCCCCAGCATTTT
>TRBV2|NA|TRBJ1-2|NA|14
CASFIGGALRGYTF
TGTGCCAGCTTTATTGGGGGGGCGCTTCGTGGCTACACCTTC
>TRBV5-1|few|TRBJ2-5|NA|16
CASSPRLVGGQETQYF
TGCGCCAGCAGCCCTCGACTTGTGGGGGGGCAGGAGACCCAGTACTTC
>TRBV7-2|NA|TRBJ2-5|TRBD1|16
CASSRDRVPGMETQYF
TGTGCCAGCAGCCGGGACAGGGTGCCGGGTATGGAGACCCAGTACTTC
>TRBV5-1|NA|TRBJ2-5|NA|13
CASREVYQETQYF
TGCGCCAGCAGAGAAGTGTACCAAGAGACCCAGTACTTC
>TRBV7-3|NA|TRBJ2-3|TRBD1|14
CASSSGPGGNTQYF
TGTGCCAGCAGCTCGGGACCAGGGGGTAATACGCAGTATTTT
>TRBV24-1|many|TRBJ2-1|TRBD2|15
CATSAAGGPYNEQFF
TGTGCCACCAGTGCCGCGGGGGGTCCCTACAATGAGCAGTTCTTC
>TRBV6-1|NA|TRBJ2-5|TRBD2|14
CASTRGGSQETQYF
TGTGCCAGCACTCGCGGGGGGTCCCAAGAGACCCAGTACTTC
>TRBV12-3/TRBV12-4|few|TRBJ1-1|NA|13
CASSFTVRTEAFF
TGTGCCAGCAGTTTTACAGTGCGCACTGAAGCTTTCTTT
>TRBV13|NA|TRBJ2-3|TRBD2|18
CASSSPIAGGLVTDTQYF
TGTGCCAGCAGCTCCCCCATCGCGGGGGGTCTGGTCACAGATACGCAGTATTTT
>TRBV4-1|few|TRBJ2-3|NA|16
CASSQDPGERRDTQYF
TGCGCCAGCAGCCAAGATCCGGGGGAACGACGGGATACGCAGTATTTT
>TRBV7-9|NA|TRBJ2-2|NA|15
CASSSRAYTTGELFF
TGTGCCAGCAGCTCCCGGGCCTATACCACCGGGGAGCTGTTTTTT
>TRBV5-4|few|TRBJ1-6|NA|16
CASSPAGGSYNSPLHF
TGTGCCAGCAGCCCTGCTGGGGGCAGCTATAATTCACCCCTCCACTTT
>TRBV3-1|few|TRBJ2-5|NA|14
CASSQGPVKETQYF
TGTGCCAGCAGCCAAGGGCCAGTTAAGGAGACCCAGTACTTC
>TRBV20-1|few|TRBJ2-3|TRBD1|15
CSATTQGIRTDTQYF
TGCAGTGCTACTACACAGGGGATTAGGACAGATACGCAGTATTTT